A selection of T cell receptor beta chains follows, all from one sample in a study of CD8 T cells in ankylosing spondylitis. TCRdb fed the 5' RACE reads into MiXCR, producing one record per CDR3 protein. The sample consists of more than 150,000 distinct CDR3 sequences, around 10% of them appearing once. Sequenced input: blood, either unsorted or a sorted T cell fraction (not recorded which). These receptors were taken from a male donor with ankylosing spondylitis or in good health (not recorded which). Both conserved end residues are part of each CDR3. Fields, in order: D gene, V gene, J gene, clone size, CDR3 DNA, CDR3 protein. A D gene is named only where the DNA matches it firmly. Clone size is stated in some rows and not others, as once, few, many or a class when expanded.

d_gene: NA; v_gene: TRBV7-2; j_gene: TRBJ2-1; abundance: NA; CDR3nt: TGTGCCAGCAGCTTACAAATCTACAATGAGCAGTTCTTC; CDR3aa: CASSLQIYNEQFF
d_gene: NA; v_gene: TRBV24-1; j_gene: TRBJ2-3; abundance: NA; CDR3nt: TGTGCCACCAGTGATCCCCTTAGAGCGGGTATCAATCCGGGCACAGATACGCAGTATTTT; CDR3aa: CATSDPLRAGINPGTDTQYF
d_gene: NA; v_gene: TRBV7-7; j_gene: TRBJ2-3; abundance: many; CDR3nt: TGTGCCAGCAGCCCTAGGCCCACAGATACGCAGTATTTT; CDR3aa: CASSPRPTDTQYF
d_gene: TRBD2; v_gene: TRBV5-1; j_gene: TRBJ2-3; abundance: many; CDR3nt: TGCGCCACCCGGACTAGCGGGAGGGCAGATACGCAGTATTTT; CDR3aa: CATRTSGRADTQYF
d_gene: NA; v_gene: TRBV20-1; j_gene: TRBJ2-5; abundance: many; CDR3nt: TGCAGTGCTAGATCCCCACAGGGAGGGGAGACCCAGTACTTC; CDR3aa: CSARSPQGGETQYF
d_gene: NA; v_gene: TRBV4-3; j_gene: TRBJ2-1; abundance: many; CDR3nt: TGCGCCAGCAGCCAAGATTTTGAAAGTGAGCAGTTCTTC; CDR3aa: CASSQDFESEQFF
d_gene: TRBD1; v_gene: TRBV5-1; j_gene: TRBJ2-7; abundance: many; CDR3nt: TGCGCCAGCAGCTTGACGGGACAGGGAAGCTCCTACGAGCAGTACTTC; CDR3aa: CASSLTGQGSSYEQYF
d_gene: NA; v_gene: TRBV10-3; j_gene: TRBJ1-3; abundance: many; CDR3nt: TGTGCCATCAGTGAGGGGGCCACTCGGAGTGGAAACACCATATATTTT; CDR3aa: CAISEGATRSGNTIYF
d_gene: TRBD1; v_gene: TRBV5-1; j_gene: TRBJ2-1; abundance: NA; CDR3nt: TGCGCCAGCAGCTCTCCCGGGACAGGCGACCTCTACAATGAGCAGTTCTTC; CDR3aa: CASSSPGTGDLYNEQFF
d_gene: TRBD1; v_gene: TRBV5-1; j_gene: TRBJ2-7; abundance: many; CDR3nt: TGCGCCAGCAGCTTGGTACAGGGGGCCCCCTACGAGCAGTACTTC; CDR3aa: CASSLVQGAPYEQYF
d_gene: TRBD2; v_gene: TRBV24-1; j_gene: TRBJ2-3; abundance: NA; CDR3nt: TGTGCCACCAGTGAGGGCGGGGGGGCCACAGATACGCAGTATTTT; CDR3aa: CATSEGGGATDTQYF
d_gene: TRBD2; v_gene: TRBV29-1; j_gene: TRBJ2-3; abundance: many; CDR3nt: TGCAGCTCCGGGACTAGCGGGGGGGTCACAGATACGCAGTATTTT; CDR3aa: CSSGTSGGVTDTQYF
d_gene: TRBD1; v_gene: TRBV12-3/TRBV12-4; j_gene: TRBJ1-6; abundance: few; CDR3nt: TGTGCCAGCAGGGACAGGGGGGGGAAGAATTCACCCCTCCACTTT; CDR3aa: CASRDRGGKNSPLHF
d_gene: NA; v_gene: TRBV10-2; j_gene: TRBJ2-7; abundance: NA; CDR3nt: TGCGCCAGCAGCCCCTTAGGACCCTACGAGCAGTACTTC; CDR3aa: CASSPLGPYEQYF